One sample yielded the 9 T cell receptor beta chains listed below, sequenced in a study of T cells in Graves' hyperthyroidism and ophthalmopathy. Using RNA transcripts as the source, TCR beta CDR3 regions were amplified. HTBI primers were the set used in a first-round RT-PCR of the TCR CDR3. TCRdb reanalysed the multiplex PCR reads using MiXCR and keeps one entry per CDR3 protein. The sample carries about 840,000 distinct CDR3 sequences, about 38% recorded once. What was sequenced was blood. Source of these receptors: a man aged 18 to 30 with Graves' hyperthyroidism.

This clonotype has a count of ten or more. This chain connects TRBV12-3 or TRBV12-4 to TRBJ1-2, with 7 bases that match TRBD1. V trimming: 6 bases; J trimming: 4 bases; junction bases outside the gene matches: 5. There are 13 residues in the CDR3. CDR3 loop: CASSPGGSYGYTF. The DNA for the CDR3 is TGTGCCAGCAGCCCAGGGGGGAGCTATGGCTACACCTTC.

This clonotype came up once. A much larger clone sits a single nucleotide away, making a read error possible. This rearrangement joins TRBV7-8 to TRBJ1-2, with D possibly matching TRBD1 (6 bases). The CDR3 has 14 amino acids. Per the germline V gene, CDR1 is SGHVS and CDR2 is FQNEAQ. The CDR3 bases are TGTGTCAGCAGCTTACAAGGGGGTGACTATGGCTACACCTTC. It codes for CVSSLQGGDYGYTF.

V gene TRBV9 combines with J gene TRBJ2-5, with TRBD1 as a possible D gene (5 bases). The germline CDR1 and CDR2 sequences are SGDLS and YYNGEE. The CDR3 length is 15 residues. Trimming pared 3 bases from V and 5 bases from J, leaving 17 bases between. In nucleotides, the CDR3 is TGTGCCAGCAGCGAGGGGCAGGGTCTTGTGGAGACCCAGTACTTC. Translation: CASSEGQGLVETQYF.

This clonotype occurred many times. The chain couples TRBV19 to TRBJ1-1; 7 bases are shared with TRBD1. The V and J ends lost 9 bases and 1 base, in that order; junction bases with no gene match: 2. CDR3 length: 12 residues. Germline V gene data show CDR1 as LNHDA and CDR2 as SQIVND (reference sequence). This chain's CDR3 is CASRTGNTEAFF. In nucleotides, the CDR3 is TGTGCCAGCAGGACAGGGAACACTGAAGCTTTCTTT.

The sample holds many counts of this clonotype. The chain couples TRBV7-9 to TRBJ2-7; D gene uncertain. V lost 3 bases to trimming and J lost 5 bases, with 11 bases between them. In germline, CDR1 is SEHNR, CDR2 FQNEAQ (reference sequence). The CDR3 covers 13 residues. This CDR3 is CASSFTILDEQYF. DNA for the CDR3: TGTGCCAGCAGCTTCACAATCTTGGACGAGCAGTACTTC.

This clonotype was seen ten or more times. This chain uses TRBV7-2 with TRBJ2-7; 11 bases match TRBD2. The CDR3 sequence is 15 residues long. Germline CDR1 reads SGHTA; CDR2 reads FQGNSA. Trimming cost V 5 bases and J 4 bases; bases outside gene matches: 7. The CDR3 here is CASSHNSGRGYEQYF. CDR3 coding DNA: TGTGCCAGCAGCCATAATAGCGGGAGGGGGTACGAGCAGTACTTC.

This clonotype has a count of ten or more. This chain joins TRBV10-3 and TRBJ2-5; tentative D call: TRBD2 (6 bases). This CDR3 has 13 residues. The V end lost 6 bases, the J end lost 1 base, and 9 bases lay between the germline ends. The germline CDR1 and CDR2 sequences are ENHRY and SYGVKD. CDR3 in DNA: TGTGCCATCAGGGGGGGACTCCAAGAGACCCAGTACTTC. Its translation: CAIRGGLQETQYF.

J is TRBJ1-2 and V is TRBV7-8; TRBD1 aligns across 11 bases. The CDR3 spans 15 residues. Germline-derived CDR1 and CDR2 are SGHVS and FQNEAQ. The V and J ends lost 5 bases and 3 bases, in that order; junction bases with no gene match: 5. The CDR3 DNA reads TGTGCCAGCAGCGGACAGGGGGCGCCTTACTATGGCTACACCTTC. Translation: CASSGQGAPYYGYTF.

This clonotype was seen a few times. The V and J genes are TRBV2 and TRBJ1-1; D unclear. The CDR3 sequence is 16 residues long. With 5 bases removed from V and 1 base from J, the gap between germline ends came to 17 bases. From germline, CDR1 is SNHLY and CDR2 FYNNEI. Here the CDR3 DNA reads TGTGCCAGCAGTAATCCTCTTATGACTGAGAACACTGAAGCTTTCTTT. This translates into CASSNPLMTENTEAFF.